One sample yielded the 32 T cell receptor beta chains listed below, sequenced in a study of blood T cell repertoires in COVID-19 (TCRdb year 2020). The library was produced with the immunoSEQ multiplex PCR assay. What TCRdb holds here is the immuneACCESS table cut down to in-frame rearrangements. Part of the clones is not present; checked against another copy, under half of the missing clones reflect an unresolved V gene, and the others are unexplained. In all, the sample holds under 100,000 clones, and around three quarters of those were seen once. Around 19% of the sample is taken by the ten largest. The sequencing input was peripheral blood. The receptor source for this set is a woman at least 80 years old with active or convalescent COVID-19.

This clone was seen only once. The CDR3, as DNA: TGTGCCAGCAGTGAAGCGGGGCGGCTACGACACTCTGGAAACACCATATATTTT. This sequence encodes CASSEAGRLRHSGNTIYF. This sequence joins TRBV2 and TRBJ1-3; D perhaps matches TRBD1 (5 bases). V was cut by 0 bases and J by 0 bases, with 15 bases left in between. The germline gives CDR1 SNHLY, CDR2 FYNNEI. The CDR3 contains 18 residues.

The chain is built from TRBV15 and TRBJ2-5; the D is unclear. The CDR3 has 13 residues. V dropped 4 bases and J dropped 2 bases, with 8 bases sitting between them. Germline V gene data show CDR1 as LNHNV and CDR2 as YYDKDF (reference sequence). The CDR3 is CATSNGGQETQYF. CDR3 bases: TGTGCCACCAGCAATGGCGGACAAGAGACCCAGTACTTC.

This clone has more than one count but fewer than ten. CDR3 in amino acids: CAWSGEGREETQYF. The CDR3 DNA is TGTGCCTGGAGTGGAGAGGGAAGGGAAGAGACCCAGTACTTC. The chain combines TRBV30 with TRBJ2-5, with D possibly TRBD2 on 5 matching bases. The CDR3 runs to 14 residues. CDR1 GTSNPN and CDR2 SVGIG come from the germline V gene (reference sequence). V was clipped by 1 base and J by 3 bases, with 12 bases between them.

The gene calls are TRBV7-2 and TRBJ2-7, with a weak D call TRBD1 (6 bases). Per the germline V gene, CDR1 is SGHTA and CDR2 is FQGNSA. The V gene lost 1 base and the J gene lost 3 bases, with 13 bases spanning the gap. The CDR3 has 15 residues. CDR3 bases: TGTGCCAGCAGCTTAGGGGGGCAGGCCCTCTACGAGCAGTACTTC. It translates to CASSLGGQALYEQYF.

The J gene is TRBJ1-4, the V gene TRBV2, with a tentative D call TRBD1 (5 bases). There are 13 residues in the CDR3. V was clipped by 10 bases and J by 6 bases, with 15 bases between them. From germline, CDR1 is SNHLY and CDR2 FYNNEI. CDR3 bases: TGTGCCACCCGACGGGGGAGGGATGAAAAACTGTTTTTT. Translation gives CATRRGRDEKLFF.

This clone occurred once. The genes are TRBV6-2 or TRBV6-3 and TRBJ1-1, with 9 bases that match TRBD1. Per the germline V gene, CDR1 is MNHEY and CDR2 is SVGEGT. The CDR3 extends over 17 amino acids. V trimming: 2 bases; J trimming: 3 bases; junction bases outside the gene matches: 10. The CDR3 is CASSYPGQGRAHTEAFF. The CDR3, as DNA: TGTGCCAGCAGTTACCCCGGACAGGGGAGGGCGCACACTGAAGCTTTCTTT.

This clone was seen more than once but under ten times. The J gene is TRBJ1-6, the V gene TRBV9, with no clear D. Deletions cut 5 bases from V and 5 bases from J, with 11 bases between. This CDR3 has 14 residues. Germline-derived CDR1 and CDR2 are SGDLS and YYNGEE. The CDR3 reads CASSNAPHNSPLHF. The CDR3 DNA follows: TGTGCCAGCAGTAACGCGCCCCATAATTCACCCCTCCACTTT. The full variable domain, in which reference TRBV9 and TRBJ1-6 provide the parts outside the CDR3, is DSGVTQTPKHLITATGQRVTLRCSPRSGDLSVYWYQQSLDQGLQFLIQYYNGEERAKGNILERFSAQQFPDLHSELNLSSLELGDSALYFCASSNAPHNSPLHFGNGTRLTVT.

The chain couples TRBV11-3 to TRBJ2-5; 12 nucleotides agree with TRBD1. The germline V gene encodes CDR1 SGHNT and CDR2 YENEEA. The CDR3 is 16 amino acids. J was trimmed by 4 bases and V by 4 bases; bases with no gene match: 7. CDR3 sequence: CASSSGQGAGGETQYF. CDR3 nucleotides: TGTGCCAGCAGCTCGGGACAGGGGGCTGGTGGAGAGACCCAGTACTTC.

The genes are TRBV6-2 or TRBV6-3 and TRBJ2-3, with TRBD2 identical over 8 bases. Germline V gene data show CDR1 as MNHEY and CDR2 as SVGEGT. V was pared by 5 bases and J by 2 bases, with 3 bases of the junction left unmatched. The length of the CDR3 is 14 residues. The CDR3 nucleotides read TGTGCCAGCAGTGACGGGGGGGTCACAGATACGCAGTATTTT. The encoded protein is CASSDGGVTDTQYF.

The V call is TRBV24-1, the J call TRBJ1-2, with D possibly TRBD1 on 6 matching bases. The CDR3 is made up of 14 amino acids. CDR1 is KGHDR, CDR2 SFDVKD, per germline. V dropped 5 bases and J dropped 4 bases, with 13 bases sitting between them. CDR3 loop: CATSGKGQTYGYTF. The CDR3 DNA reads TGTGCCACCAGTGGTAAAGGACAGACCTATGGCTACACCTTC.

This chain joins TRBV6-5 and TRBJ1-3, with no clear D. V lost 7 bases and J 0 bases, leaving 10 bases between the germline ends. Per germline, CDR1 MNHEY and CDR2 SVGAGI. The CDR3 is 14 residues long. The chain's CDR3 is CASISRNSGNTIYF. CDR3 sequence (DNA): TGTGCCAGCATCTCCAGAAACTCTGGAAACACCATATATTTT.

This clone was seen only a few times. This chain connects TRBV9 to TRBJ2-7; perhaps TRBD1 as D (6 bases). Germline V gene sequence: CDR1 SGDLS, CDR2 YYNGEE. The V end was cut by 0 bases, the J end by 5 bases, with 15 bases between. CDR3 length equals 15 residues. The CDR3 nucleotides are TGTGCCAGCAGCGTAGGTGCCAGGGGCCCCGACGAGCAGTACTTC. It is translated as CASSVGARGPDEQYF. Full variable domain (remainder filled in from reference TRBV9 and TRBJ2-7): DSGVTQTPKHLITATGQRVTLRCSPRSGDLSVYWYQQSLDQGLQFLIQYYNGEERAKGNILERFSAQQFPDLHSELNLSSLELGDSALYFCASSVGARGPDEQYFGPGTRLTVT.

The rearrangement links TRBV7-8 to TRBJ1-1; 7 bases match TRBD1. The CDR3 runs to 15 residues. J lost 3 bases, V lost 10 bases, and 14 bases had no gene match. In germline, CDR1 is SGHVS, CDR2 FQNEAQ. CDR3 amino acids: CATTATGPMDTEAFF. The CDR3 nucleotides read TGTGCCACTACGGCGACAGGGCCGATGGACACTGAAGCTTTCTTT.

The genes are TRBV6-2 or TRBV6-3 and TRBJ2-7; D is unclear. Germline V lookup: CDR1 MNHEY, CDR2 SVGEGT. CDR3 length: 13 amino acids. V lost 3 bases, J lost 2 bases, and 8 bases lay in between. The CDR3 reads CASSYQVTYEQYF. DNA of the CDR3: TGTGCCAGCAGTTATCAGGTAACCTACGAGCAGTACTTC.

This clone was recorded many times. This rearrangement joins TRBV19 to TRBJ2-7; tentatively, D is TRBD2 (6 bases). CDR3 size: 13 residues. The germline CDR1 and CDR2 sequences are LNHDA and SQIVND (reference sequence). V was trimmed by 3 bases and J by 5 bases, leaving 11 bases between them. CDR3 amino acids: CASSIAGINEQYF. As DNA, the CDR3 is TGTGCCAGTAGTATCGCGGGAATCAACGAGCAGTACTTC.

The chain employs TRBV27 and TRBJ2-5; D perhaps matches TRBD1 (6 bases). CDR3 size: 16 residues. Trimming removed 7 bases from V and 5 bases from J, with 23 bases in between. From germline, CDR1 is MNHEY and CDR2 SMNVEV (reference sequence). CDR3: CASTRLGAGASETQYF. In DNA, the CDR3 is TGTGCCAGCACCCGCCTCGGGGCAGGGGCATCGGAGACCCAGTACTTC.

This chain joins TRBV28 and TRBJ2-7; D unresolved. With 1 base removed from V and 5 bases from J, the gap between germline ends came to 12 bases. This CDR3 has 14 amino acids. Germline CDR1 reads MDHEN; CDR2 reads SYDVKM. The CDR3 region is CASSLLGALHEQYF. CDR3 DNA sequence: TGTGCCAGCAGTTTATTAGGAGCCCTGCACGAGCAGTACTTC. The full variable domain, its missing parts supplied by reference TRBV28 and TRBJ2-7, is DVKVTQSSRYLVKRTGEKVFLECVQDMDHENMFWYRQDPGLGLRLIYFSYDVKMKEKGDIPEGYSVSREKKERFSLILESASTNQTSMYLCASSLLGALHEQYFGPGTRLTVT.

The chain employs TRBV19 and TRBJ2-6; TRBD1 matches 7 bases. Germline CDR1 reads LNHDA; CDR2 reads SQIVND (reference sequence). The CDR3 is 17 residues long. J lost 1 base, V lost 9 bases, and 12 bases had no gene match. The CDR3 is CASEPGQVVSGANVLTF. Here the CDR3 DNA reads TGTGCCAGCGAACCTGGACAGGTCGTATCTGGGGCCAACGTCCTGACTTTC.

The chain uses TRBV5-1 and TRBJ1-4; D possibly corresponds to TRBD1 (6 bases). Germline V gene sequence: CDR1 SGHRS, CDR2 YFSETQ. The CDR3 loop spans 14 amino acids. V was shortened by 0 bases and J by 4 bases, with 7 bases between the two germline ends. DNA for the CDR3: TGCGCCAGCAGCTTGGTGGACAGTAATGAAAAACTGTTTTTT. Translating it yields CASSLVDSNEKLFF. Full variable domain (remainder filled in from reference TRBV5-1 and TRBJ1-4): KAGVTQTPRYLIKTRGQQVTLSCSPISGHRSVSWYQQTPGQGLQFLFEYFSETQRNKGNFPGRFSGRQFSNSRSEMNVSTLELGDSALYLCASSLVDSNEKLFFGSGTQLSVL.

The sample holds a few counts of this clone. This chain joins TRBV15 and TRBJ2-1; 9 nucleotides line up with TRBD1. J lost 13 bases, V lost 4 bases, and 20 bases had no gene match. The CDR3 contains 17 residues. In germline, CDR1 is LNHNV, CDR2 YYDKDF (reference sequence). The CDR3 sequence is CATSIIRGQGPQSVQFF. CDR3 bases: TGTGCCACCAGCATTATTCGGGGACAGGGTCCTCAGTCGGTCCAGTTCTTC.

The chain uses TRBV5-4 and TRBJ2-7, with TRBD2 identical over 10 bases. The germline CDR1 and CDR2 sequences are SGHNT and YYREEE (reference sequence). CDR3 length: 17 residues. The trim removed 0 bases at V and 3 bases at J, leaving 9 bases unmatched. As DNA, the CDR3 is TGTGCCAGCAGCTTGGGCATTGCTAGCGGGGGCCGCTACGAGCAGTACTTC. Its protein product is CASSLGIASGGRYEQYF.

The J gene is TRBJ2-7, the V gene TRBV6-5; tentative D call: TRBD1 (6 bases). Germline values: CDR1 MNHEY, CDR2 SVGAGI. V lost 4 bases, J lost 1 base, and 17 bases lay in between. The CDR3 runs to 16 residues. The CDR3 sequence is CASSFASGTRSYEQYF. CDR3 DNA sequence: TGTGCCAGCAGTTTTGCCTCCGGGACACGTTCCTACGAGCAGTACTTC.

V and J are TRBV12-3 or TRBV12-4 and TRBJ1-1; 7 bases are a match to TRBD1. Trimming removed 6 bases from V and 1 base from J; junction bases left unmatched: 2. CDR3 size: 13 residues. CDR3 sequence reads: CASSRTGNTEAFF. CDR3 coding DNA: TGTGCCAGCAGCCGGACAGGGAACACTGAAGCTTTCTTT.

V is TRBV2 and J is TRBJ2-3, with 8 nucleotides matching TRBD2. CDR1 and CDR2 from the germline V gene are SNHLY and FYNNEI. The CDR3 totals 14 residues. V shed 9 bases, J shed 5 bases, and the junction held 10 bases outside the gene matches. The CDR3 sequence: CASLPGTRRDTQYF. The DNA of the CDR3 is TGTGCCAGTCTTCCCGGGACTAGAAGAGATACGCAGTATTTT.

This clone appeared once. V usage is TRBV6-2 or TRBV6-3 and J usage is TRBJ2-7; D may be TRBD2 (7 bases). V lost 2 bases and J 5 bases, leaving 19 bases between the germline ends. This CDR3 has 16 amino acids. The germline gives CDR1 MNHEY, CDR2 SVGEGT. CDR3 nucleotide sequence: TGTGCCAGCAGTTACGTAGTGGGGGGGCCCCCCCACGAGCAGTACTTC. It is translated as CASSYVVGGPPHEQYF.

V is TRBV4-1 and J is TRBJ1-4; TRBD1 is a possible D gene (5 bases). V lost 5 bases to trimming and J lost 1 base, with 20 bases between them. Germline V CDR1 and CDR2: MGHRA, YSYEKL. CDR3 length equals 18 residues. The CDR3 loop is CASSELPGLLRTNEKLFF. Written as DNA, the CDR3 is TGCGCCAGCAGCGAGCTGCCGGGACTCCTCCGAACTAATGAAAAACTGTTTTTT.

This rearrangement joins TRBV28 to TRBJ1-5; 8 nucleotides agree with TRBD1. The V gene's germline CDR1 is MDHEN and CDR2 SYDVKM. The V and J ends lost 1 base and 1 base, in that order; junction bases with no gene match: 3. This CDR3 comprises 16 residues. For the CDR3, the DNA is TGTGCCAGCAGTTTATTCCAGGGGGCCAGCAATCAGCCCCAGCATTTT. Translated, it gives CASSLFQGASNQPQHF.

V usage is TRBV30 and J usage is TRBJ1-1; D ambiguous. Between the trimmed V and J ends, which lost 2 bases and 0 bases, there was a span of 13 bases. The CDR3 covers 15 residues. CDR1 is GTSNPN, CDR2 SVGIG, per germline (reference sequence). CDR3 sequence reads: CAWSPRDFMNTEAFF. CDR3 sequence (DNA): TGTGCCTGGAGTCCGAGGGATTTCATGAACACTGAAGCTTTCTTT.

V gene TRBV7-2 combines with J gene TRBJ1-5; 8 positions agree with TRBD1. CDR1 is SGHTA and CDR2 is FQGNSA in the germline V gene. The CDR3 has 15 amino acids. With 5 bases clipped from V and 0 bases from J, the junction kept 3 bases outside the gene matches. The CDR3 nucleotides are TGTGCCAGCAGCCCAGGGGGCGGTAGCAATCAGCCCCAGCATTTT. This translates into CASSPGGGSNQPQHF.

J is TRBJ1-6 and V is TRBV14, with 10 bases aligning to TRBD1. The CDR3 consists of 13 residues. V was pared by 4 bases and J by 9 bases, with 0 bases of the junction left unmatched. Germline V gene lookup returns CDR1 SGHDN and CDR2 FVKESK. The CDR3 sequence: CASSRTGGSPLHF. CDR3 nucleotides: TGTGCCAGCAGCCGGACAGGGGGTTCACCCCTCCACTTT.

The rearrangement uses TRBV20-1 and TRBJ2-2; 11 bases are shared with TRBD2. Losses at the gene ends were 3 bases for V and 8 bases for J; bases not matched to a gene: 5. Germline CDR1 is DFQATT and CDR2 is SNEGSKA (reference sequence). The CDR3 has 14 amino acids. The CDR3 bases are TGCAGTGCTAGTTTAGCGGGGGGGCGTGGGGAGCTGTTTTTT. Residues: CSASLAGGRGELFF.

The chain joins TRBV25-1 to TRBJ1-1, with 9 bases aligning to TRBD1. The junction had 5 bases not matched to a gene; V was cut back by 6 bases and J by 3 bases. CDR3 size: 14 residues. From germline, CDR1 is MGHDK and CDR2 SYGVNS. The CDR3 nucleotides read TGTGCCAGCAGCGACAGGGGGTACGACACTGAAGCTTTCTTT. It codes for CASSDRGYDTEAFF.